A single sample is the source of the 5 T cell receptor beta chains below, sequenced in a study of cytomegalovirus exposure and HLA in healthy donors. Use of 60 Vbeta and 13 Jbeta primers characterized the PCR. Libraries were prepared by immunoSEQ multiplex PCR; TCRdb keeps only in-frame clonotypes and omits some of them. In total, the table holds about 72,000 clones. The sample comprised PBMCs. Receptors were obtained from a man aged 45-65 years in good health and CMV-seropositive.

V is TRBV5-1 and J is TRBJ2-7; D gene uncertain. The CDR3 extends over 14 amino acids. The germline V gene encodes CDR1 SGHRS and CDR2 YFSETQ. V gave up 5 bases and J gave up 0 bases, with 12 bases separating them. CDR3 coding DNA: TGCGCCAGCAGTTCGGGTCTCAACTCCTACGAGCAGTACTTC. Its protein product is CASSSGLNSYEQYF.

The chain carries TRBV6-5 and TRBJ1-2; D possibly corresponds to TRBD1 (5 bases). Germline loops: CDR1 MNHEY, CDR2 SVGAGI. V lost 4 bases and J 2 bases, leaving 14 bases between the germline ends. This CDR3 region has 15 residues. CDR3 sequence (DNA): TGTGCCAGCAGTTCCATCTCAGGGTACAACTATGGCTACACCTTC. It yields the protein CASSSISGYNYGYTF.

The rearrangement uses TRBV7-9 and TRBJ1-5, with D possibly TRBD1 on 6 matching bases. This CDR3 comprises 15 residues. Germline V lookup: CDR1 SEHNR, CDR2 FQNEAQ (reference sequence). Between the trimmed V and J ends, which lost 1 base and 9 bases, there was a span of 16 bases. CDR3 amino acids: CASSLDRDLVAPQHF. The CDR3 coding sequence is TGTGCCAGCAGCTTAGACAGGGATCTCGTCGCGCCCCAGCATTTT.

J is TRBJ1-2 and V is TRBV2, with unresolved D. Germline V gives CDR1 SNHLY, CDR2 FYNNEI. The CDR3 has 11 amino acids. V lost 7 bases, J lost 7 bases, and 10 bases lay in between. CDR3 sequence reads: CASTLPGGYTF. As DNA, the CDR3 is TGTGCCAGCACACTACCGGGTGGCTACACCTTC.

The genes are TRBV13 and TRBJ2-7; TRBD1 agrees at 8 bases. Losses at the gene ends were 4 bases for V and 3 bases for J; bases not matched to a gene: 8. CDR3 size: 15 residues. Looked up from germline, CDR1 is PRHDT and CDR2 is FYEKMQ (reference sequence). The CDR3 loop is CASSYRGNLGYEQYF. The CDR3 coding sequence is TGTGCCAGCAGCTACAGGGGGAATCTCGGCTACGAGCAGTACTTC. Based on the CDR3 plus reference TRBV13 and TRBJ2-7, the full variable domain is AAGVIQSPRHLIKEKRETATLKCYPIPRHDTVYWYQQGPGQDPQFLISFYEKMQSDKGSIPDRFSAQQFSDYHSELNMSSLELGDSALYFCASSYRGNLGYEQYFGPGTRLTVT.